These 21 T cell receptor beta chains originate from one sample sequenced in a study of early T cells in non-severe SARS-CoV-2 infection. TCRdb reprocessed the 5' RACE reads with MiXCR, giving one entry per CDR3 protein. The repertoire holds roughly 20,000 distinct CDR3 sequences, with about 5.5% as singletons. What was sequenced was whole blood. The source of these receptors is an adult who was a healthcare worker with PCR-confirmed SARS-CoV-2 infection or an uninfected control (not recorded which).

The V call is TRBV5-4, the J call TRBJ2-3, with 10 bases that match TRBD2. The length of the CDR3 is 18 residues. V trimming: 4 bases; J trimming: 1 base; junction bases outside the gene matches: 12. Germline CDR1 SGHNT, CDR2 YYREEE (reference sequence). This CDR3 reads CASSPGLAETDGTDTQYF. The CDR3 region has the DNA TGTGCCAGCAGCCCCGGACTAGCGGAGACGGATGGCACAGATACGCAGTATTTT.

This clonotype appeared many times. V is TRBV3-1 and J is TRBJ2-1; D is ambiguous. The CDR3 is made up of 13 amino acids. The V end was cut by 1 base, the J end by 9 bases, with 10 bases between. CDR1 is LGHDT and CDR2 is YNNKEL in the germline V gene (reference sequence). CDR3 amino acids: CASSQGIKPEQFF. In nucleotides, the CDR3 is TGTGCCAGCAGCCAAGGCATCAAACCTGAGCAGTTCTTC.

This clonotype was picked up many times. The CDR3 loop reads CASSFDRGSGELFF. The CDR3 bases are TGTGCCAGCAGCTTTGACAGGGGTTCCGGGGAGCTGTTTTTT. This chain uses TRBV7-2 with TRBJ2-2; 8 bases fit TRBD1. V dropped 3 bases and J dropped 6; count of bases not matched to a gene: 3. This CDR3 spans 14 amino acids. Per the germline V gene, CDR1 is SGHTA and CDR2 is FQGNSA. Together with reference TRBV7-2 and TRBJ2-2, the CDR3 gives the full variable domain: GAGVSQSPSNKVTEKGKDVELRCDPISGHTALYWYRQSLGQGLEFLIYFQGNSAPDKSGLPSDRFSAERTGGSVSTLTIQRTQQEDSAVYLCASSFDRGSGELFFGEGSRLTVL.

This clonotype was found many times. The chain employs TRBV6-5 and TRBJ1-1; 9 nucleotides match TRBD1. Germline assignment: CDR1 MNHEY and CDR2 SVGAGI. The CDR3 totals 14 residues. Germline trimming cut 4 bases from V and 5 bases from J; bases unmatched to any gene: 5. The CDR3 sequence is CASSLQGARTEAFF. In nucleotides, the CDR3 is TGTGCCAGCAGTTTACAGGGGGCTAGGACTGAAGCTTTCTTT.

This clonotype was counted at least ten times. This chain joins TRBV20-1 and TRBJ2-7, with TRBD1 matching 7 bases. The CDR3 length is 15 residues. V trimming: 3 bases; J trimming: 3 bases; junction bases outside the gene matches: 11. The V gene's germline CDR1 is DFQATT and CDR2 SNEGSKA (reference sequence). This CDR3 reads CSASIPDRISYEQYF. The CDR3 DNA follows: TGCAGTGCTAGTATCCCGGACAGGATAAGCTACGAGCAGTACTTC.

The chain links TRBV5-1 to TRBJ1-1; no firm D call. Germline V CDR1 and CDR2: SGHRS, YFSETQ. The CDR3 loop spans 12 amino acids. The V end lost 4 bases, the J end lost 2 bases, and 6 bases lay between the germline ends. CDR3 nucleotide sequence: TGCGCCAGCAGCGTTTCAAACACTGAAGCTTTCTTT. Encoded protein: CASSVSNTEAFF.

The sample holds many counts of this clonotype. The CDR3 sequence is CASSPVWTANYGYTF. CDR3 nucleotides: TGTGCCAGCTCACCGGTCTGGACAGCTAACTATGGCTACACCTTC. The chain carries TRBV18 and TRBJ1-2; possibly TRBD1 for D (6 bases). Germline loops: CDR1 KGHSH, CDR2 LQKENI. The CDR3 is 15 residues long. Trimming removed 3 bases from V and 0 bases from J, with 11 bases in between.

The table lists this clonotype with many counts. V usage is TRBV20-1 and J usage is TRBJ2-7; D unresolved. This CDR3 has 11 amino acids. The ends were cut back, 3 bases at V and 3 bases at J, with 6 bases in the middle. Germline CDR1 is DFQATT and CDR2 is SNEGSKA (reference sequence). The CDR3 sequence is CSASTGYEQYV. In DNA, the CDR3 is TGCAGTGCTAGCACCGGCTACGAGCAGTACGTC.

This clonotype occurred many times. This chain links TRBV11-3 with TRBJ2-1; TRBD2 agrees at 10 bases. The CDR3 is 11 residues long. CDR1 is SGHNT, CDR2 YENEEA, per germline. With V trimmed by 5 bases and J by 12 bases, 1 base remained unmatched. CDR3 amino acids: CASSPSGRQFF. CDR3 coding DNA: TGTGCCAGCAGCCCTAGCGGGAGGCAGTTCTTC.

This clonotype was detected ten times or more. This chain joins TRBV5-1 and TRBJ1-1; D is unclear. Germline lookup yields CDR1 SGHRS and CDR2 YFSETQ. Trimming left V 3 bases short and J 7 bases short, with 13 bases between. The CDR3 is 13 residues long. DNA of the CDR3: TGCGCCAGCAGCTACCGTATGGACGGTGAAGCTTTCTTT. As protein: CASSYRMDGEAFF.

Ten or more counts support this clonotype. The chain is built from TRBV20-1 and TRBJ2-7, with D possibly being TRBD1 (6 bases). V was clipped by 6 bases and J by 0 bases, with 15 bases between them. The CDR3 consists of 14 residues. CDR1 is DFQATT, CDR2 SNEGSKA, per germline (reference sequence). CDR3: CSALSDRSSYEQYV. The CDR3 nucleotides read TGCAGTGCCCTCTCCGACAGGAGCTCCTACGAGCAGTACGTC.

This clonotype is medium-sized by share. The V and J genes are TRBV20-1 and TRBJ2-1, with D possibly being TRBD1 (6 bases). The CDR3 totals 15 residues. Germline loops: CDR1 DFQATT, CDR2 SNEGSKA (reference sequence). The germline V and J ends were trimmed by 6 bases and 7 bases, with 22 bases remaining between them. The CDR3 is CSARPGPRGWNEQFF. The CDR3 DNA is TGCAGTGCGAGACCGGGACCCAGGGGATGGAATGAGCAGTTCTTC.

This clonotype came up many times. The rearrangement uses TRBV7-9 and TRBJ2-1; D gene ambiguous. The V gene's germline CDR1 is SEHNR and CDR2 FQNEAQ (reference sequence). V lost 5 bases to trimming and J lost 4 bases, with 18 bases between them. CDR3 size: 16 residues. The CDR3 protein is CASSPRRGGRYNEQFF. CDR3 nucleotides: TGTGCCAGCAGCCCCCGCCGCGGTGGGCGGTACAATGAGCAGTTCTTC.

This clonotype has a count of ten or more. The chain recombines TRBV5-1 with TRBJ1-1; D is unclear. V lost 6 bases to trimming and J lost 2 bases, with 11 bases between them. From germline, CDR1 is SGHRS and CDR2 YFSETQ. The CDR3 has 13 amino acids. CDR3 DNA sequence: TGCGCCAGCAAGAGGCAGATTAACACTGAAGCTTTCTTT. Its translation is CASKRQINTEAFF.

In this sample, this clonotype turned up many times. The chain links TRBV28 to TRBJ2-5; unclear D gene. Germline CDR1 and CDR2: MDHEN and SYDVKM. This CDR3 has 17 amino acids. V was trimmed by 3 bases and J by 7 bases, leaving 24 bases between them. The DNA of the CDR3 is TGTGCCAGCAGTTTCCCCCCCAGACAAGCCCGGTGGGGGACCCAGTACTTC. Amino acid sequence: CASSFPPRQARWGTQYF.

This clonotype is judged medium-sized. The genes are TRBV5-4 and TRBJ2-2; D is unresolved. CDR1 SGHNT and CDR2 YYREEE come from the germline V gene (reference sequence). CDR3 length: 13 residues. The V end was cut by 4 bases, the J end by 1 base, with 5 bases between. For the CDR3, the DNA is TGTGCCAGCAGCAAAAGGAACACCGGGGAGCTGTTTTTT. Protein product: CASSKRNTGELFF.

Many counts were recorded for this clonotype. The gene calls are TRBV28 and TRBJ2-6; the D is unclear. Germline V lookup: CDR1 MDHEN, CDR2 SYDVKM. The CDR3 runs to 14 residues. V lost 8 bases and J lost 5, with 13 bases in between. This CDR3 reads CASQNSHRANVLTF. In DNA form, the CDR3 reads TGTGCCAGCCAAAACAGTCATAGGGCCAACGTCCTGACTTTC.

The chain has TRBV7-3 and TRBJ2-3; D perhaps matches TRBD1 (5 bases). Per the germline V gene, CDR1 is SGHTA and CDR2 is FQGTGA. V was trimmed by 1 base and J by 6 bases, leaving 8 bases between them. There are 13 residues in the CDR3. The CDR3 spells CASSLIGADTQYF. Here the CDR3 DNA reads TGTGCCAGCAGCTTAATTGGGGCGGATACGCAGTATTTT.

This clonotype was seen many times. The rearrangement links TRBV6-6 to TRBJ2-2; 13 bases match TRBD2. CDR3 length equals 16 residues. The V gene's germline CDR1 is MNHNY and CDR2 SVGAGI (reference sequence). J gave up 3 bases and V 5 bases, and 3 bases lay outside the gene matches. CDR3 sequence reads: CASSRGLAGDTGELFF. The CDR3 DNA follows: TGTGCCAGCAGTCGAGGACTAGCGGGAGACACCGGGGAGCTGTTTTTT.

In its sample, this clonotype ranks as medium-sized. V and J are TRBV20-1 and TRBJ2-7; 9 bases agree with TRBD2. Germline CDR1 is DFQATT and CDR2 is SNEGSKA (reference sequence). After removal of 5 bases from V and 0 bases from J, the junction contained 8 bases not matched to a gene. The CDR3 has 15 residues. The CDR3 reads CSAPRTSVSSYEQYF. The CDR3 nucleotides are TGCAGTGCTCCGAGGACTAGCGTTAGCTCCTACGAGCAGTACTTC.

This clonotype was seen ten or more times. The gene calls are TRBV12-3 or TRBV12-4 and TRBJ1-2; D gene unclear. The CDR3 extends over 12 amino acids. The V and J ends lost 6 bases and 7 bases respectively, with 12 bases between them. The DNA for the CDR3 is TGTGCCAGCAGCGAGGACGCTGTTGGCTACACCTTC. This encodes CASSEDAVGYTF.